This section outlines one T cell receptor beta chain sequence together with its context. CDR3 length equals 14 residues. CDR1 MNHNY and CDR2 SVGAGI come from the germline V gene (reference sequence). J lost 6 bases, V lost 6 bases, and 8 bases had no gene match. A J-beta primer mix and a sample-barcoded 5' primer were used in a second PCR of about 6 to 12 cycles. TCRdb re-derived calls from the 5' RACE reads in MiXCR, one entry per CDR3 protein. Here the sample spans 1.5 million to 2 million distinct CDR3 sequences, roughly 50% being singletons. The data belong to a study of blood T cells in healthy people across ages.

What was sequenced was blood. The chain uses TRBV6-6 and TRBJ2-1, with 7 positions matching TRBD1. The TCR originated in a woman aged 40 to 50 in good health. The CDR3 DNA sequence: TGTGCCAGCAGGATCCGGGACAGCGTCAATGAGCAGTTCTTC. Translation: CASRIRDSVNEQFF.